Each of the 9 T cell receptor beta chains below was sequenced from the same sample in a study of blood T cell repertoires in COVID-19 (dated by TCRdb to the early 2020s). The method was the immunoSEQ multiplex PCR assay. TCRdb carries this immuneACCESS record with in-frame sequences only. Its versions omit some clonotypes, under half of them owing to an unresolved V gene in the studies checked, with the rest unexplained. The sample yields roughly 150,000 clones; about 90% were counted once. The ten largest clones add up to around 6.1% of the sample. Sample: peripheral blood. The receptor set was obtained from a man older than 75 with acute or convalescent COVID-19.

The CDR3 loop is CASKGAMNTEAFF. The DNA for the CDR3 is TGTGCCAGCAAGGGAGCGATGAACACTGAAGCTTTCTTT. The V call is TRBV28, the J call TRBJ1-1; D is unclear. Germline V gives CDR1 MDHEN, CDR2 SYDVKM. The CDR3 extends over 13 amino acids. Trimming left V 7 bases short and J 0 bases short, with 9 bases between. The full variable domain, its missing parts supplied by reference TRBV28 and TRBJ1-1, is DVKVTQSSRYLVKRTGEKVFLECVQDMDHENMFWYRQDPGLGLRLIYFSYDVKMKEKGDIPEGYSVSREKKERFSLILESASTNQTSMYLCASKGAMNTEAFFGQGTRLTVV.

The V call is TRBV11-3, the J call TRBJ2-1; D unclear. The V and J ends lost 1 base and 8 bases respectively, with 18 bases between them. This CDR3 has 16 amino acids. In germline, CDR1 is SGHNT, CDR2 YENEEA. CDR3: CASSLGWAGRNDEQFF. The CDR3 nucleotides are TGTGCCAGCAGCTTAGGCTGGGCCGGTCGGAACGATGAGCAGTTCTTC.

The chain carries TRBV5-1 and TRBJ2-6, with D tentatively TRBD1 (5 bases). Deletions cut 4 bases from V and 4 bases from J, with 18 bases between. Germline V CDR1 and CDR2: SGHRS, YFSETQ. The CDR3 extends over 17 amino acids. The CDR3: CASSPQVVGAGANVLTF. CDR3 DNA sequence: TGCGCCAGCAGCCCCCAGGTTGTAGGGGCCGGGGCCAACGTCCTGACTTTC.

The gene calls are TRBV3-1 (or the pseudogene TRBV3-2) and TRBJ1-5; 9 bases are a match to TRBD1. J was trimmed by 5 bases and V by 4 bases; bases with no gene match: 3. Germline V gene data show CDR1 as LGHDT and CDR2 as YNNKEL (reference sequence). The CDR3 runs 14 residues. The CDR3 bases are TGTGCCAGCAGCCTTGGGACAGGGTATCAGCCCCAGCATTTT. Translation: CASSLGTGYQPQHF.

This clone was seen just once. The gene calls are TRBV28 and TRBJ2-2; the D is unclear. Germline CDR1 reads MDHEN; CDR2 reads SYDVKM. This CDR3 spans 16 amino acids. V lost 6 bases and J 6 bases, leaving 20 bases between the germline ends. The CDR3 loop is CASRALEPGSAGELFF. CDR3 bases: TGTGCCAGCAGAGCACTCGAGCCGGGTTCTGCCGGGGAGCTGTTTTTT.

The chain uses TRBV30 and TRBJ2-7; D is unclear. V dropped 4 bases and J dropped 5 bases, with 9 bases sitting between them. Germline-derived CDR1 and CDR2 are GTSNPN and SVGIG (reference sequence). The CDR3 consists of 11 residues. The CDR3 DNA follows: TGTGCCTGGACCGCTGACAACGAGCAGTACTTC. As protein: CAWTADNEQYF.

The chain joins TRBV2 to TRBJ1-2; 7 bases match TRBD1. Germline-derived CDR1 and CDR2 are SNHLY and FYNNEI. The CDR3 totals 13 residues. The ends lost 11 bases at V and 8 bases at J; junction bases unmatched: 14. CDR3 amino acids: CAGAMEGANGYTF. The DNA for the CDR3 is TGTGCCGGCGCTATGGAGGGGGCGAACGGCTACACCTTC. Supplemented by reference TRBV2 and TRBJ1-2, the full variable domain reads EPEVTQTPSHQVTQMGQEVILRCVPISNHLYFYWYRQILGQKVEFLVSFYNNEISEKSEIFDDQFSVERPDGSNFTLKIRSTKLEDSAMYFCAGAMEGANGYTFGSGTRLTVV.

CDR3 protein: CASSLGPRDGYTF. In DNA form, the CDR3 reads TGTGCCAGCAGCTTGGGCCCGCGAGATGGCTACACCTTC. This chain links TRBV2 with TRBJ1-2; D uncertain. V was shortened by 6 bases and J by 6 bases, with 14 bases between the two germline ends. The CDR3 loop spans 13 amino acids. CDR1 and CDR2 from the germline V gene are SNHLY and FYNNEI.

The V gene is TRBV9, the J gene TRBJ2-5; TRBD2 matches at 9 bases. V lost 5 bases and J lost 5; bases outside the gene matches: 10. CDR3 length equals 15 residues. CDR1 and CDR2 from the germline V gene are SGDLS and YYNGEE. CDR3 residues: CASSRGEREEETQYF. CDR3 bases: TGTGCCAGCAGTCGTGGAGAGCGGGAGGAGGAGACCCAGTACTTC.